The 17 T cell receptor beta chains below all came from one sample that was sequenced in a study of blood T cell repertoires in COVID-19. The assay was immunoSEQ multiplex PCR, and TCRdb's table has in-frame clones only and misses some. This sample has about 49,000 clones, with about 76% found just once. Input material: peripheral blood. These receptors all stem from a woman aged 80 or older with COVID-19, enrolled during active disease.

The chain employs TRBV24-1 and TRBJ2-1; D possibly corresponds to TRBD2 (6 bases). Germline assignment: CDR1 KGHDR and CDR2 SFDVKD. The V end lost 9 bases, the J end lost 13 bases, and 12 bases lay between the germline ends. This CDR3 spans 10 amino acids. The CDR3 nucleotides read TGTGCCACCGGCAGCGGGCGTCAGTTCTTC. This translates into CATGSGRQFF.

V gene TRBV6-5 combines with J gene TRBJ1-5; 7 positions match TRBD1. V gave up 5 bases and J gave up 7 bases; unmatched junction bases: 11. The CDR3 totals 15 residues. Germline values: CDR1 MNHEY, CDR2 SVGAGI. This CDR3 is CASSRQGLRGQPQHF. In nucleotides, the CDR3 is TGTGCCAGCAGTCGACAGGGCCTCCGGGGACAGCCCCAGCATTTT.

V and J are TRBV5-6 and TRBJ2-5; possibly TRBD2 for D (6 bases). Trimming cost V 0 bases and J 5 bases, with 11 bases left between them. This CDR3 is built from 14 residues. CDR1 is SGHDT and CDR2 is YYEEEE in the germline V gene. The CDR3 nucleotides are TGTGCCAGCAGCTTGGGGAGACTAGAGGAGACCCAGTACTTC. It is translated as CASSLGRLEETQYF.

This clone counts as large. CDR3 amino acids: CSARDSLSYEQYF. Here the CDR3 DNA reads TGCAGCGCGAGGGACAGTCTCTCCTACGAGCAGTACTTC. V gene TRBV29-1 combines with J gene TRBJ2-7; 7 positions agree with TRBD1. Germline-derived CDR1 and CDR2 are SQVTM and ANQGSEA. This CDR3 comprises 13 residues. Trimming at V came to 7 bases and at J to 0 bases, leaving 6 bases not matched to a gene.

The rearrangement joins TRBV19 to TRBJ2-2; 11 bases are a match to TRBD2. Germline-derived CDR1 and CDR2 are LNHDA and SQIVND (reference sequence). The length of the CDR3 is 15 residues. V was pared by 7 bases and J by 4 bases, with 5 bases of the junction left unmatched. The chain's CDR3 is CASNKLAGATGELFF. CDR3 in DNA: TGTGCCAGTAATAAACTAGCGGGGGCCACCGGGGAGCTGTTTTTT.

The chain carries TRBV6-5 and TRBJ1-1, with a weak D call TRBD1 (5 bases). Germline loops: CDR1 MNHEY, CDR2 SVGAGI. With 4 bases removed from V and 7 bases from J, the gap between germline ends came to 13 bases. The CDR3 is 13 residues long. The CDR3 coding sequence is TGTGCCAGCAGTTTTCTAGGGGCGGATGAAGCTTTCTTT. It specifies CASSFLGADEAFF.

This chain uses TRBV24-1 with TRBJ2-1; D might be TRBD1 (6 bases). Germline assignment: CDR1 KGHDR and CDR2 SFDVKD. The V end lost 1 base, the J end lost 0 bases, and 12 bases lay between the germline ends. This CDR3 contains 17 residues. The CDR3 region is CATSDFSRGLSYNEQFF. The CDR3 DNA follows: TGTGCCACCAGTGATTTTTCCAGGGGCCTCTCCTACAATGAGCAGTTCTTC.

The V and J genes are TRBV6-1 and TRBJ2-1, with 9 positions matching TRBD2. The CDR3 is made up of 15 amino acids. J gave up 9 bases and V 3 bases, and 9 bases lay outside the gene matches. The germline CDR1 and CDR2 sequences are MNHNS and SASEGT. CDR3 in amino acids: CASSESLAGFGEQFF. The CDR3 DNA reads TGTGCCAGCAGTGAGAGTCTAGCGGGATTTGGTGAGCAGTTCTTC.

V and J are TRBV23-1 and TRBJ1-1, with a possible D match to TRBD1 (5 bases). TRBV23-1 is noted as an ORF with a role that remains uncertain. CDR3 length: 16 residues. Deletions cut 3 bases from V and 0 bases from J, with 14 bases between. The CDR3 sequence: CASSHSEGRMNTEAFF. Written as DNA, the CDR3 is TGCGCCAGCAGTCACTCGGAGGGGAGGATGAACACTGAAGCTTTCTTT.

The chain combines TRBV6-5 with TRBJ2-5; TRBD2 aligns across 7 bases. With V trimmed by 8 bases and J by 1 base, 7 bases remained unmatched. The CDR3 loop spans 14 amino acids. CDR1 and CDR2 from the germline V gene are MNHEY and SVGAGI. The CDR3 here is CASSWGRGQETQYF. CDR3 DNA sequence: TGTGCCAGCTCTTGGGGGAGGGGCCAAGAGACCCAGTACTTC.

The J gene is TRBJ1-5, the V gene TRBV15, with TRBD1 matching 9 bases. With 0 bases clipped from V and 8 bases from J, the junction kept 11 bases outside the gene matches. Germline V lookup: CDR1 LNHNV, CDR2 YYDKDF (reference sequence). CDR3 length equals 17 residues. The CDR3 DNA is TGTGCCACCAGCAGAGAGGACAGGGGAACCTACGTCGAGCCCCAGCATTTT. The encoded protein is CATSREDRGTYVEPQHF.

This clone was found a few times. The junction and the germline gene differ at one end; a read error may be behind it. The V gene is TRBV6-5, the J gene TRBJ2-3, with 7 positions matching TRBD2. Per the germline V gene, CDR1 is MNHEY and CDR2 is SVGAGI. The CDR3 is made up of 12 amino acids. The CDR3 is CASAINRDYWHF. Here the CDR3 DNA reads TGTGCCAGCGCGATTAACCGGGACTATTGGCATTTT.

The chain recombines TRBV7-6 with TRBJ2-1; 11 bases line up with TRBD2. J lost 0 bases, V lost 5 bases, and 3 bases had no gene match. The CDR3 extends over 16 amino acids. CDR1 and CDR2 from the germline V gene are SGHVS and FNYEAQ. The CDR3 coding sequence is TGTGCCAGCAGCGCTACTAGCGGGAGCTCCTACAATGAGCAGTTCTTC. Residues: CASSATSGSSYNEQFF.

The rearrangement joins TRBV12-3 or TRBV12-4 to TRBJ1-1; TRBD1 matches 8 bases. Trimming removed 1 base from V and 6 bases from J; junction bases left unmatched: 1. The length of the CDR3 is 13 residues. The CDR3 here is CASSLDRGSEAFF. The CDR3, as DNA: TGTGCCAGCAGTTTAGACAGGGGGTCTGAAGCTTTCTTT.

A few counts support this clone. The chain uses TRBV7-2 and TRBJ2-7; 10 nucleotides align to TRBD2. This CDR3 contains 12 residues. After removal of 10 bases from V and 3 bases from J, the junction contained 3 bases not matched to a gene. Germline V CDR1 and CDR2: SGHTA, FQGNSA. CDR3: CATGTSDYEQYF. CDR3 nucleotides: TGTGCCACCGGGACTAGCGACTACGAGCAGTACTTC.

This clone was detected only a few times. The chain carries TRBV11-2 and TRBJ2-1; 12 nucleotides agree with TRBD2. The CDR3 is 15 amino acids. Trimming at V came to 0 bases and at J to 7 bases, leaving 1 base not matched to a gene. The V gene's germline CDR1 is SGHAT and CDR2 FQNNGV. The CDR3 loop reads CASSLDGLAGNEQFF. In DNA, the CDR3 is TGTGCCAGCAGCTTAGACGGACTAGCGGGGAATGAGCAGTTCTTC.

The chain is built from TRBV7-9 and TRBJ2-7; D is possibly TRBD2 (6 bases). The V gene lost 5 bases and the J gene lost 4 bases, with 18 bases spanning the gap. The CDR3 is 15 residues long. Germline V gene sequence: CDR1 SEHNR, CDR2 FQNEAQ (reference sequence). The CDR3 loop is CASSPWDSPRYEQYF. CDR3 bases: TGTGCCAGCAGCCCTTGGGACTCTCCCAGGTACGAGCAGTACTTC. The full variable domain, in which reference TRBV7-9 and TRBJ2-7 provide the parts outside the CDR3, is DTGVSQNPRHKITKRGQNVTFRCDPISEHNRLYWYRQTLGQGPEFLTYFQNEAQLEKSRLLSDRFSAERPKGSFSTLEIQRTEQGDSAMYLCASSPWDSPRYEQYFGPGTRLTVT.